The sequence of this T cell receptor beta chain was determined in a study of cytomegalovirus exposure and HLA in healthy donors (dated by TCRdb to about 2017). About the study as a whole: In an earlier analysis of roughly 500 of the donors, approximately 300 Gb of sequence data and roughly 100 million unique TCR beta sequences from about 190 million T cells were reported. Every discovery cohort repertoire had been produced on one sequencing platform. The study aimed to test whether cataloging public T cell receptors could reveal signatures of past pathogen exposure. HLA typing covered class I and class II loci at four-digit resolution. Four to six DR-DQ haplotypes were handled as single units for association and clustering, since linkage in the cohort was strong. Among about 400 genotyped donors of the cohort, an average of around 240,000 unique TCR beta nucleotide sequences was sequenced per donor, of which about 18% were non-productive. Alongside the repertoire data, information on donor age, sex, ethnicity and CMV serostatus was compiled. An earlier analysis of approximately 630 of the donors applied high-throughput TCR beta sequencing to assess whether each TCR beta V gene segment acted as functional or pseudogenic. Besides the first cohort of roughly 640 subjects, a separate validation cohort made up of over a hundred different subjects was used. In a later analysis, previously published TCR beta repertoires from 670 or so donors were re-analyzed and high-resolution HLA genotyping was added so that TCR occurrence patterns could be studied. Rather than drawing on any new phenotypic data, the later analysis identified candidate immune exposures from TCR beta sequences and the way those sequences occurred across donors. Among the approximately 420 genotyped donors, roughly 80% belonged to the genetic ancestry cluster associated with self-reported Caucasian donors. A later genetic analysis used genome-wide SNP genotypes for about 60% of the roughly 670 donors, treating that subset as a discovery cohort. The number of donors typed differed by locus, with about 629-640 for A, B, C, DRB1 and DQB1, about 500 for DQA1, about 610 for DPA1, and about 450 for DPB1. The study used immunosequencing to profile the T cell repertoires of approximately 690 subjects and linked those repertoires to cytomegalovirus serostatus. Roughly 300 gigabases of sequencing data and 70 million to 95 million unique TCR sequences made up an early release that covered fewer than 650 HLA-typed donors. High-throughput TCR immunosequencing, statistical association of individual TCRs with disease status, and machine learning were combined to predict cytomegalovirus infection status. What the work shows at the level of the full study, not this receptor alone: At a false discovery rate of 0.05, a later analysis linked some 17,000 TCR beta sequences to specific HLA alleles. Three of the identified cytomegalovirus-associated TCR beta chains were confirmed in vitro to be specific for cytomegalovirus antigens. V-gene and J-gene trimming of TCR beta chains was associated with a missense DCLRE1C variant in a later genetic analysis, and the association was replicated in an independent cohort. In a later analysis, several top co-occurrence clusters were reported to appear linked to parvovirus B19, influenza, CMV and Epstein-Barr virus. Most TCR sequences were seen in very few donors, while some public TCRs were found in many individuals. HLA typing was unavailable for some donors at each locus, so association tests used only the typed subset. According to a later analysis, most CMV-associated TCR beta chains appeared to be HLA-restricted, and the HLA associations seemed to be driven largely by CMV exposure. It was suggested by the authors that the approach could potentially be generalized to other disease states and immunological phenotypes. The 87-base-pair reads could not distinguish some IMGT-functional V segments, including TRBV6-2 and TRBV6-3, so those segments were excluded. A later genetic analysis reported fewer N-insertions in productive TCRs among donors in an Asian-associated ancestry cluster than the roughly 650-donor mean. A cluster of highly shared sequence variants was judged likely to be a technical artifact of the sequencing pipeline. The classifier was reported to diagnose cytomegalovirus status with high specificity and sensitivity in both the original and validation cohorts. In the study, some 160 TCR beta chains were listed as associated with cytomegalovirus. About 17 rarely observed V segments, including chromosome 9 orphons, were excluded from the earlier analysis of about 500 of the donors because counts were too low. A later analysis found that HLA-associated TCR beta chains were more clonally expanded and had lower generation probabilities than equally common non-associated chains. Assigning TCR associations to individual alleles was difficult when HLA alleles, especially DR and DQ, strongly co-occurred. Only TCR beta chains were sequenced in this cohort, and the absence of alpha or paired-chain data limited detectable features. Correlated functional status among segregating V segments might reflect linkage disequilibrium, but an unknown experimental factor could not be ruled out. A further reported finding was that TCR beta sequences accurately predicted the HLA-A and HLA-B alleles for most subjects in the first cohort. Immune exposure information for the cohort was limited to CMV serostatus. Roughly uniform sequencing depth across donors was assumed in presence/absence analyses, although this assumption may not hold. In a later analysis, TCR association rates were found to vary across HLA loci, with the most associated TCRs seen for DRB1 alleles and the fewest for HLA-C alleles. In an earlier analysis of more than 450 of the donors, most TCR beta V segments were observed in productive rearrangements about 87% or about 30% of the time, broadly matching IMGT annotations.

V trim: 1 base; J trim: 0 bases; unmatched bases: 2. Based on the germline V gene, the CDR1 and CDR2 sequences are SGHTA and FQGNSA. The cysteine opens and the phenylalanine closes a CDR3 of 16 amino acids. The kept DNA is CDR3 alone, 48 bases in frame from the first base. Library construction relied on the immunoSEQ multiplex PCR assay. A mixture of 60 forward primers for TCR Vbeta segments and 13 reverse primers for TCR Jbeta segments was used in the multiplex PCR. Amplification of the CDR3 region of rearranged TCR beta genes was performed with a multiplex PCR assay on genomic DNA. On the Illumina HiSeq System, the amplified TCR beta libraries were sequenced as 87-base-pair reads. As for the original processing: Across the 670 or so repertoires, a later analysis counted tens of millions of unique TCR beta chains, 9.5 million to 12 million of which were shared by at least two donors. Raw reads were error-corrected and collapsed into unique sequences by a nearest-neighbor algorithm in which closely related sequences were merged to remove PCR and sequencing errors. CDR3 sequences were aligned to IMGT reference sequences to assign V, D and J gene segments. For a sequence to be retained, at least a six-nucleotide match to both a V gene segment and a J gene segment was required. Rearrangements were classified as productive when the CDR3 lacked stop codons and remained in frame with V and J, and all other rearrangements were classified as non-productive. Following IMGT convention, CDR3 was defined as the stretch from the second conserved V-encoded cysteine up to the conserved J-encoded phenylalanine. Sequences without an unambiguous match to a single V gene segment were excluded from the earlier analysis of about 640 of the donors. In an earlier analysis of approximately 500 of the donors, a V segment was called functional when productive rearrangements were above 56.7%, and segregating when the standard deviation between donors exceeded 5%. A statistical classification framework was built for diagnosing cytomegalovirus status from the catalog of TCR beta chain sequences. V and J gene assignment, in a later analysis, came from comparing TCR nucleotide sequences with IMGT/GENE-DB human TR gene sequences. The TCRdist pipeline was used in a later analysis to assign CDR3 sequences and most-parsimonious VDJ recombination scenarios. In a later analysis, each TCR beta chain was defined by its CDR3 amino acid sequence together with its V-gene family, and reads lacking a unique V-gene family were excluded. A later analysis removed 600 or so highly shared, low-generation-probability nucleotide sequences to deal with suspected cross-contamination and a sequencing artifact. A later analysis calculated a clonal expansion index for each public chain from normalized within-repertoire ranks of inferred template counts. A later analysis computed generation probabilities with a VDJ recombination model fitted to out-of-frame rearrangements, and checked the results against IGoR. Hypergeometric tests were used in a later analysis to score TCR-TCR, TCR-HLA and TCR-CMV co-occurrence, with a repertoire-size bias correction applied to the TCR pairs. False discovery rates were estimated in a later analysis by permuting HLA or CMV assignments 20 times. In a later analysis, co-occurring TCRs were grouped using DBSCAN, and TCRdist sequence similarity was added for clustering within HLA-allele-positive subsets. Repertoires with fewer than 30,000 or more than 120,000 public chains were left out of co-occurrence clustering, as were five repertoires with anomalous nucleotide sharing. TCRdb's version of the immuneACCESS table is confined to in-frame rearrangements and falls short of the full clone set. An unresolved V gene accounts for under half of the shortfall where checked; the remainder is of unknown origin. Clonal size and the V and J genes are those of that table, whereas D and trimming came from the DNA. The sample table contains some 200,000 clones; only one count was recorded for about 85% of them. The ten largest account for more than 0.35% of the sample.

The cohort consisted of 666 healthy bone marrow donors. All cohort members were sampled while nominally healthy, although unrecorded immune exposures were likely present. The donor was CMV seropositive and belonged to the group of 250 to 300 seropositive cohort members. Every donor gave a peripheral blood sample, and the peripheral blood mononuclear cells from that sample were used for TCR beta sequencing. The Qiagen DNeasy Blood Extraction Kit was used to extract genomic DNA from the blood cell samples. Regarding this clone: The antigen it binds to is not known. Base qualities are not at hand, and no much larger clone is one base apart.

This chain is built from TRBV7-2 and TRBJ2-3; a stretch of 9 junction bases matches TRBD2. The TCR comes from a male donor in good health and CMV-seropositive. Sequenced input: PBMCs. This receptor carries the CDR3 CASSLVAGASTDTQYF. The base sequence is TGTGCCAGCAGCTTAGTAGCGGGGGCGAGCACAGATACGCAGTATTTT.